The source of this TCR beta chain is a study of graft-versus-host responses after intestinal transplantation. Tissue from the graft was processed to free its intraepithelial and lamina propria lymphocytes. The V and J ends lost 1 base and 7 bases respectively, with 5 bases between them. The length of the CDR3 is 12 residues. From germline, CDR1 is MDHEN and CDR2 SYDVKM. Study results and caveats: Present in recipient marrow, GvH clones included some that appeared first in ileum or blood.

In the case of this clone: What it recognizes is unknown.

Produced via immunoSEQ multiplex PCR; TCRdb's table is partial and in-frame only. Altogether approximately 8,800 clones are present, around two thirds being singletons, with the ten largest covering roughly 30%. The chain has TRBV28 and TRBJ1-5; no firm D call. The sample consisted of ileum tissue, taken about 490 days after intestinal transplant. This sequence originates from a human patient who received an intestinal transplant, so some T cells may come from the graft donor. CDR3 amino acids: CASSLSRQPQHF. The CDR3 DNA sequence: TGTGCCAGCAGTTTATCACGCCAGCCCCAGCATTTT.